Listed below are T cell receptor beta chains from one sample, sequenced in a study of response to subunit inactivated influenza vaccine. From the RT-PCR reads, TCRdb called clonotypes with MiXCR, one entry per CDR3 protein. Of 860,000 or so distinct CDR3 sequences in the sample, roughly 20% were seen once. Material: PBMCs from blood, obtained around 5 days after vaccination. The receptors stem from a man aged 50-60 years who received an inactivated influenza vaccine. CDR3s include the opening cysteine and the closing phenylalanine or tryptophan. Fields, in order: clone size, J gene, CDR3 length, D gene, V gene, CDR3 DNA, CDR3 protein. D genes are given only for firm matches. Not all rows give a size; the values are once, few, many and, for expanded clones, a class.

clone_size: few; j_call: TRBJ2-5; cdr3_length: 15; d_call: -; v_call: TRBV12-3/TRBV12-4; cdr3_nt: TGTGCCAGCAGTTTGGGGCTAGGGTTCCTAGAGACCCAGTACTTC; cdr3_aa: CASSLGLGFLETQYF
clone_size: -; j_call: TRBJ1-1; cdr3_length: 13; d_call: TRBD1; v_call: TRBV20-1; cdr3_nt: TGCAGTGCCCCGACGAGGGGGCGGACTGAAGCTTTCTTT; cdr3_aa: CSAPTRGRTEAFF
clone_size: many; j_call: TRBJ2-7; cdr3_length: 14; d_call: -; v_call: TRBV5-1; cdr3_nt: TGCGCCAGCAGCTTGGGGGGGAATAACTACGAGCAGTACTTC; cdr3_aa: CASSLGGNNYEQYF
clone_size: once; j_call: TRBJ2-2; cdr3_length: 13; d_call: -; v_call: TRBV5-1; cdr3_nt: TGCGCCAGCAGCTTGGAAATCTTGGGGGAGCTGTTTTTT; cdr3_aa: CASSLEILGELFF
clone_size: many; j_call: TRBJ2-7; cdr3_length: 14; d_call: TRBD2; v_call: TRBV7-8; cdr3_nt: TGTGCCAGCAGCAGGCCCGAGGGAGGGTACGAGCAGTACTTC; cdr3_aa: CASSRPEGGYEQYF
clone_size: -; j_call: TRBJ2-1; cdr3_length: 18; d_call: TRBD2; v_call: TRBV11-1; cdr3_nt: TGTGCCAGCAGATCCCGCGGGCGGCGGGAGGGGCGAATGAATGAGCAGTTCTTC; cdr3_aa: CASRSRGRREGRMNEQFF
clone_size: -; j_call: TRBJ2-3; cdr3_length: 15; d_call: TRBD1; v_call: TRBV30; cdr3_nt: TGTGCCTGGAGCGCCGGGACAGGGGACACAGATACGCAGTATTTT; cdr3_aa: CAWSAGTGDTDTQYF
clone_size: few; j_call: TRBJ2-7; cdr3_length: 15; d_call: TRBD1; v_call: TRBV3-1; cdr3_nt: TGTGCCAGCAGCCAGCGGACAGGGAAAGGGGGCGAGCAGTACTTC; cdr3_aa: CASSQRTGKGGEQYF
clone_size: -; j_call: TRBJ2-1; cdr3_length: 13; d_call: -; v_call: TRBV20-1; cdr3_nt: TGCAGTGCTAGAGATCCGCGGGGCAATGAGCAGTTCTTC; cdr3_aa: CSARDPRGNEQFF
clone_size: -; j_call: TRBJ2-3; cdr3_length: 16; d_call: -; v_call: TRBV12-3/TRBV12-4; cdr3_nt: TGTGCCAGCAGTTTAGGGCTAGCTGAGGGCGGGTATACGCAGTATTTT; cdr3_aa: CASSLGLAEGGYTQYF
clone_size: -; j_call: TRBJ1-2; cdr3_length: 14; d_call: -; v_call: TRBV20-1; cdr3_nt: TGCAGTGCTAGTGATGAGGACTCGGGGTATGGCTACACCTTC; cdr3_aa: CSASDEDSGYGYTF
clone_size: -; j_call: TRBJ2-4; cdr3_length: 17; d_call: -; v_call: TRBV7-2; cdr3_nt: TGTGCCAGCAGTCAGCAGGGGTATAGTGTTGCCAAAAACATTCAGTACTTC; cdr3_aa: CASSQQGYSVAKNIQYF
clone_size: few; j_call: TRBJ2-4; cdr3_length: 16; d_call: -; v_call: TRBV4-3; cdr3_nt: TGCGCCAGCAGCCAAGACGCCAGAGTGGGCAAAAACATTCAGTACTTC; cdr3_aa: CASSQDARVGKNIQYF
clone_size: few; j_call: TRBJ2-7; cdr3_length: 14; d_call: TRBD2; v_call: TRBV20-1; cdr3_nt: TGCAGTGCTAGAATTAGCGGGGGACCCTACGAGCAGTACTTC; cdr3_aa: CSARISGGPYEQYF
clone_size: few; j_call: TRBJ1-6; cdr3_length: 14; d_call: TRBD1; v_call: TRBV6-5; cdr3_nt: TGTGCCAGCAGTTACACAGGGGATGGGTCACCCCTCCACTTT; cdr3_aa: CASSYTGDGSPLHF
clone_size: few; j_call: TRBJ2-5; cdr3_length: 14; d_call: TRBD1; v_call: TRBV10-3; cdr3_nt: TGTGCCATCAGGGACAGGGGAGGCGGAGAGACCCAGTACTTC; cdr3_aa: CAIRDRGGGETQYF
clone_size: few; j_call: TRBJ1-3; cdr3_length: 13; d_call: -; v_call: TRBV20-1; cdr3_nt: TGCAGTGCTAGTAGAGACTCTGGAAACACCATATATTTT; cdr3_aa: CSASRDSGNTIYF
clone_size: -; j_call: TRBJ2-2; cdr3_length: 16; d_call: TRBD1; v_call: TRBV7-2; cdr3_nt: TGTGCCAGCAGCCCACTCCACAGGGGGCTTACCGGGGAGCTGTTTTTT; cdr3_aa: CASSPLHRGLTGELFF
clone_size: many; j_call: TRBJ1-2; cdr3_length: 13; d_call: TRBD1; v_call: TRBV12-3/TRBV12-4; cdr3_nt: TGTGCCAGCAGAACGGGACAGAACTATGGCTACACCTTC; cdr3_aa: CASRTGQNYGYTF
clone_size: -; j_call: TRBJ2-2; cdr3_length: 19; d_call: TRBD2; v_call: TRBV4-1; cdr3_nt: TGCGCCAGCAGCCCGCAGATCATTCGACTAGCGGATTCCACCGGGGAGCTGTTTTTT; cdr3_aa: CASSPQIIRLADSTGELFF